Each of the 4 T cell receptor beta chains below was sequenced from the same sample in a study of T cell responses to AZD1222 COVID-19 vaccine. Sequencing used immunoSEQ multiplex PCR; TCRdb keeps in-frame clones, though not all of them. The data contain around 180,000 clones, just over 90% of them singletons. This material consisted of peripheral blood, taken on day 0 of AZD1222 vaccination. Receptors were obtained from an adult in good health.

Here the CDR3 reads CASRDTGGVAGELFF. DNA for the CDR3: TGTGCCAGCAGAGACACAGGGGGCGTCGCCGGGGAGCTGTTTTTT. This sequence joins TRBV27 and TRBJ2-2; TRBD1 matches at 9 bases. The CDR3 contains 15 residues. Germline CDR1 MNHEY, CDR2 SMNVEV (reference sequence). V trimming: 6 bases; J trimming: 6 bases; junction bases outside the gene matches: 8.

The chain employs TRBV6-5 and TRBJ2-1; D possibly corresponds to TRBD2 (7 bases). Trimming took off 6 bases at V and 4 bases at J, with 16 bases between the two ends. Germline-derived CDR1 and CDR2 are MNHEY and SVGAGI. The CDR3 runs to 15 residues. This CDR3 is CASSRGAPRYNEQFF. The CDR3 nucleotides are TGTGCCAGCAGCCGGGGGGCCCCCCGGTACAATGAGCAGTTCTTC.

The J gene is TRBJ1-5, the V gene TRBV19; D may be TRBD1 (6 bases). V dropped 6 bases and J dropped 2 bases, with 14 bases sitting between them. Germline CDR1 reads LNHDA; CDR2 reads SQIVND (reference sequence). This CDR3 has 15 amino acids. The DNA for the CDR3 is TGTGCCAGTAGGGGCGGGGGCGGAGGCAATCAGCCCCAGCATTTT. Translating gives CASRGGGGGNQPQHF. The whole variable domain, remainder taken from reference TRBV19 and TRBJ1-5, is DGGITQSPKYLFRKEGQNVTLSCEQNLNHDAMYWYRQDPGQGLRLIYYSQIVNDFQKGDIAEGYSVSREKKESFPLTVTSAQKNPTAFYLCASRGGGGGNQPQHFGDGTRLSIL.

The chain carries TRBV11-2 and TRBJ1-2, with no clear D. CDR3 length: 11 amino acids. Deletions cut 5 bases from V and 5 bases from J, with 6 bases between. Germline V gene data show CDR1 as SGHAT and CDR2 as FQNNGV. The CDR3: CASSRDYGYTF. The CDR3 DNA is TGTGCCAGCAGCAGAGATTATGGCTACACCTTC.